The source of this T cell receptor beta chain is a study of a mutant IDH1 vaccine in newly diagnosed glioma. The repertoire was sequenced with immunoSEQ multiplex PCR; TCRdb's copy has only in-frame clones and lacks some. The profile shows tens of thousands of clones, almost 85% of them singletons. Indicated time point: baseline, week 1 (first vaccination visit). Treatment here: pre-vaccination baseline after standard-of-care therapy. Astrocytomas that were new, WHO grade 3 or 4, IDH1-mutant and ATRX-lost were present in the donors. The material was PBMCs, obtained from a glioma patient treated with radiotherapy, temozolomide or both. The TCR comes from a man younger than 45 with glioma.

CDR3 DNA: TGTGCCAGCTCACCACCCCTTCAAGAGACCCAGTACTTC. It specifies CASSPPLQETQYF. The chain carries TRBV18 and TRBJ2-5; D not certain. This CDR3 is 13 amino acids long. The V gene lost 0 bases and the J gene lost 2 bases, with 4 bases spanning the gap. Germline V gives CDR1 KGHSH, CDR2 LQKENI.